This T cell receptor beta chain emerged from a study of technical replicates of blood from a handful of donors. Germline values: CDR1 MDHEN, CDR2 SYDVKM. The ends were cut back, 2 bases at V and 6 bases at J, with 11 bases in the middle. This CDR3 has 13 residues. TCRdb's copy holds only in-frame clones and misses some; the assay was immunoSEQ multiplex PCR. The sample includes about 80,000 clones, roughly 98% seen only once; the top ten take roughly 0.15%. This receptor was identified in a human donor in good health. This chain links TRBV28 with TRBJ2-7; tentative D call: TRBD2 (5 bases). Sequencing was performed on T cells isolated from PBMCs. In DNA form, the CDR3 reads TGTGCCAGCAGTTTAATAGCGTCCCTCGAGCAGTACTTC. As protein: CASSLIASLEQYF.